This T cell receptor beta chain was sequenced during a study of cytomegalovirus exposure and HLA in healthy donors. Study details: Among 398 genotyped donors, around 77% fell in the Caucasian-associated ancestry cluster.

A single count supports this clone. Its specificity is not known. The PCR made use of 60 Vbeta and 13 Jbeta primers. TCRdb keeps only in-frame clones here, not all; method: immunoSEQ multiplex PCR. The table has 170,000 or so clones, approximately 80% seen once. Whole-study findings and limits: In vitro assays verified that a few CMV-associated chains recognized CMV antigens specifically. As immune exposure information, only CMV serostatus was available. Later analysis indicated greater clonal expansion among HLA-associated TCR beta chains than among equally common other chains.

The CDR3 has 16 residues. J gave up 5 bases and V 3 bases, and 9 bases lay outside the gene matches. Germline V gives CDR1 KGHSH, CDR2 LQKENI. The sample was PBMCs. This TCR came from a woman aged 45-60 years in good health and CMV-seropositive. V is TRBV18 and J is TRBJ2-7; 11 nucleotides match TRBD1. In nucleotides, the CDR3 is TGTGCCAGCTCACCCCCGGGACAGGGGGTGAAAGACGAGCAGTACTTC. Residues: CASSPPGQGVKDEQYF. The whole variable domain, filled in from reference TRBV18 and TRBJ2-7, reads NAGVMQNPRHLVRRRGQEARLRCSPMKGHSHVYWYRQLPEEGLKFMVYLQKENIIDESGMPKERFSAEFPKEGPSILRIQQVVRGDSAAYFCASSPPGQGVKDEQYFGPGTRLTVT.